This entry concerns a single T cell receptor (beta chain). Authors' data handling: Amplified reference gene primers provided the basis for estimating nucleated cell counts. Sequenced by immunoSEQ multiplex PCR; TCRdb stores in-frame clones only, minus some. From that table come the V and J calls and clone size; the DNA was used to work out D and trimming. The sample lists some 450,000 clones; 70% to 90% were seen once. This sample was taken from a study of blood T cell repertoires in COVID-19. About the research overall: The study drew acute and convalescent COVID-19 samples from the United States, Italy and Spain. PBMCs, B-cell-depleted T cells, or T cells were the source of the cDNA or gDNA that made up the material.

The Seattle site enrolled patients during active infection and followed them longitudinally. The CDR3 has 14 amino acids. Deletions cut 2 bases from V and 1 base from J, with 8 bases between. In germline, CDR1 is SGHDT, CDR2 YYEEEE. This clonotype was obtained from a man aged 18 to 29 with COVID-19, enrolled during active disease. Sequencing was performed on peripheral blood. This rearrangement joins TRBV5-6 to TRBJ2-3; D possibly corresponds to TRBD1 (6 bases). CDR3 DNA sequence: TGTGCCAGCAGCTTATCAGGGGGCACAGATACGCAGTATTTT. Translating gives CASSLSGGTDTQYF.